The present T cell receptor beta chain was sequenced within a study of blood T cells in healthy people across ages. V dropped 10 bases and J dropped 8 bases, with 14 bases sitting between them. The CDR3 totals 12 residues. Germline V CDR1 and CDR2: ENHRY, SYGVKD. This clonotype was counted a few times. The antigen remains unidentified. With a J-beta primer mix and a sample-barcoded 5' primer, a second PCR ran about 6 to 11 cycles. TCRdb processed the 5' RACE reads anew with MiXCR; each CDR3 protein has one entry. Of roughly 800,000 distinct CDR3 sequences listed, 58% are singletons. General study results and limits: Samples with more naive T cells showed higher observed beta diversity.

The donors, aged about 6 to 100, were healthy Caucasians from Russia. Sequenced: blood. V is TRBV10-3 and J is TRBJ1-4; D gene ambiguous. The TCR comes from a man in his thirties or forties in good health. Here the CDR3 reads CATRNSSEKLFF. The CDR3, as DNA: TGTGCCACCCGGAACAGTTCCGAAAAACTGTTTTTT.